This T cell receptor (beta chain) was sequenced in a study of response to subunit inactivated influenza vaccine. Broader study findings: Only a handful of new T cells, the authors suggested, are recruited with each seasonal influenza vaccination.

This clonotype was detected a few times. Its target is not known. Via MiXCR, TCRdb re-called the RT-PCR reads, giving one row per CDR3 protein. The sample lists hundreds of thousands of distinct CDR3 sequences; 10% to 15% were seen once. With 10 bases clipped from V and 2 bases from J, the junction kept 8 bases outside the gene matches. Germline loops: CDR1 WSHSY, CDR2 SAAADI. The CDR3 is 15 amino acids. The sample here was PBMCs from blood, taken about 40 days after vaccination. The chain combines TRBV10-2 with TRBJ2-3; 11 positions agree with TRBD2. The TCR originated in a man aged 45-65 years who received an inactivated influenza vaccine. The CDR3 bases are TGCGCCACCTCACTAGCGGGGGCCTTCACAGATACGCAGTATTTT. It codes for CATSLAGAFTDTQYF.